This TCR beta chain was obtained from a study of T cells after yellow fever vaccination. The germline gives CDR1 SQVTM, CDR2 ANQGSEA. With 5 bases clipped from V and 2 bases from J, the junction kept 7 bases outside the gene matches. The CDR3 has 14 residues. TCRdb re-called the 5' RACE reads with MiXCR, one entry per CDR3 protein. The profile covers more than 450,000 distinct CDR3 sequences, with 20% to 25% appearing a single time and around 17% taken by the ten largest. The source is a man younger than 35 who received the YFV17D yellow fever vaccine. The chain is built from TRBV29-1 and TRBJ2-3; 7 nucleotides line up with TRBD1. This material consisted of PBMCs, taken 21 days after the first yellow fever vaccination. For the CDR3, the DNA is TGCAGCGTTTCTAGACAGGGTGTCACAGATACGCAGTATTTT. Amino acid sequence: CSVSRQGVTDTQYF.